This T cell receptor (beta chain) appears in the sequencing data of a study of cytomegalovirus exposure and HLA in healthy donors. Using immunoSEQ multiplex PCR, the repertoire was profiled, and TCRdb retains in-frame clones only, with some absent. The sample lists 70,000 or so clones; about 94% were seen once. A word on this clone: Its antigen is unknown.

V lost 6 bases, J lost 2 bases, and 8 bases stayed unmatched. The CDR3 totals 15 residues. Germline-derived CDR1 and CDR2 are KGHSH and LQKENI. Study-level points and caveats: Altogether, 164 TCR beta chains were recorded as cytomegalovirus-associated. In a later analysis, first-cohort TCR clusters were found to tend to co-occur in the 95 to 150 validation repertoires.

Sequenced material: PBMCs. V usage is TRBV18 and J usage is TRBJ2-3; TRBD2 aligns across 7 bases. This sequence was found in a woman younger than 35 in good health and CMV-seronegative. DNA for the CDR3: TGTGCCAGCTCGTTCTACAGCGGGAACACAGATACGCAGTATTTT. It is translated as CASSFYSGNTDTQYF.